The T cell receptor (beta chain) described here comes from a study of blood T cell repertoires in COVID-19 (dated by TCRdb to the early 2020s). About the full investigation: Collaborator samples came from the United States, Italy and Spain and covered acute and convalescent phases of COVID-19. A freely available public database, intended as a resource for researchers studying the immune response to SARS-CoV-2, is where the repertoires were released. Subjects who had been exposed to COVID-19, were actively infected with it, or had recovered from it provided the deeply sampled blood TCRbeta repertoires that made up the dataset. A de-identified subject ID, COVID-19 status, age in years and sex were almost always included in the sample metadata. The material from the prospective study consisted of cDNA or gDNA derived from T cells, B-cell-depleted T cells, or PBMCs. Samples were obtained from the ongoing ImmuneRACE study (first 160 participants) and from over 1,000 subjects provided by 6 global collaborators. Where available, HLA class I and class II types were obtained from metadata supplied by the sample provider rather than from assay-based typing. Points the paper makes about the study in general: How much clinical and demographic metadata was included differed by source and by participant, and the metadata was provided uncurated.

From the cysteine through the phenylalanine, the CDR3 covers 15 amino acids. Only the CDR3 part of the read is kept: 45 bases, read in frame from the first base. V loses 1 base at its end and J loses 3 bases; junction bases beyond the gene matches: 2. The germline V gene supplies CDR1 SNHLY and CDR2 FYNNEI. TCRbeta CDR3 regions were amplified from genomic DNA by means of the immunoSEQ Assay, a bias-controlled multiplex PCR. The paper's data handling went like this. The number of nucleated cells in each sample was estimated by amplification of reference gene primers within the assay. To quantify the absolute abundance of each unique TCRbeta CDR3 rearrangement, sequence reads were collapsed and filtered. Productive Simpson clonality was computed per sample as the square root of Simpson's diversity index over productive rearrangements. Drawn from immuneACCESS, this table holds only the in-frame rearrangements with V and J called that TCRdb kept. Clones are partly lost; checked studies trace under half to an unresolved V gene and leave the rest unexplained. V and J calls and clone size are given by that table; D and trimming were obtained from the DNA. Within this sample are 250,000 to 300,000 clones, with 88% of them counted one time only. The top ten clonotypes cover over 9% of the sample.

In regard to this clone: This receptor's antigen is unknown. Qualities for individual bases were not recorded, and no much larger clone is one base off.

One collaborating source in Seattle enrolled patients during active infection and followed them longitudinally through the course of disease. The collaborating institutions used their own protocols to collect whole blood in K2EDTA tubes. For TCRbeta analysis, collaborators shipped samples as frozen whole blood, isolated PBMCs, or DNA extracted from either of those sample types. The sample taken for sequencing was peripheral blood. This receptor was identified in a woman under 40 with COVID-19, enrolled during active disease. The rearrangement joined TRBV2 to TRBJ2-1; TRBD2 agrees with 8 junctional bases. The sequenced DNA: TGTGCCAGCAGTGAAGTAAGCGGGGGCTACAATGAGCAGTTCTTC. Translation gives CASSEVSGGYNEQFF.